This T cell receptor beta chain is drawn from a study of identical twins' blood T cells. TCRdb passed the 5' RACE reads through MiXCR, listing each CDR3 protein once. Of roughly 340,000 distinct CDR3 sequences in the sample, 28% were seen once. Regarding the study as a whole: Shared environment remains a possible cause of twin similarity.

This CDR3 is 17 amino acids long. The ends were cut back, 2 bases at V and 5 bases at J, with 22 bases in the middle. Germline assignment: CDR1 SGHRS and CDR2 YFSETQ. This clonotype was counted a few times. Antigen specificity is unknown. The specimen was PBMCs. J is TRBJ1-1 and V is TRBV5-1; weak D call: TRBD1 (6 bases). The TCR sequence derives from a woman aged 18-55 years in good health. The CDR3 sequence: CASSLKSGHSLWTEAFF. DNA of the CDR3: TGCGCCAGCAGCTTAAAGTCGGGACACTCCTTGTGGACTGAAGCTTTCTTT.